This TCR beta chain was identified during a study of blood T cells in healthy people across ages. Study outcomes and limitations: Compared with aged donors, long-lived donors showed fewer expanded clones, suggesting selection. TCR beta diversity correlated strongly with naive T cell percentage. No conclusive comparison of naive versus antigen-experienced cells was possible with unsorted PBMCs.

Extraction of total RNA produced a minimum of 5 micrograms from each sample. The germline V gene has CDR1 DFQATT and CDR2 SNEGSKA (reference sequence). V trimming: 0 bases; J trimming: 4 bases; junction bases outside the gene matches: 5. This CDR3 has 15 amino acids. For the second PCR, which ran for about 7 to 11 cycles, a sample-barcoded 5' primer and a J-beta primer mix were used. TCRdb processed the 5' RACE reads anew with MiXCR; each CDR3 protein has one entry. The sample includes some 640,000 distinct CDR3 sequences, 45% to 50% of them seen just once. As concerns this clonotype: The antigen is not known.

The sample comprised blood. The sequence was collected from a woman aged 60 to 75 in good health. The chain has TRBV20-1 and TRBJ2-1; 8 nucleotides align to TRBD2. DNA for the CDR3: TGCAGTGCTAGAGATCAGGGCGGGAGGTACAATGAGCAGTTCTTC. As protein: CSARDQGGRYNEQFF.